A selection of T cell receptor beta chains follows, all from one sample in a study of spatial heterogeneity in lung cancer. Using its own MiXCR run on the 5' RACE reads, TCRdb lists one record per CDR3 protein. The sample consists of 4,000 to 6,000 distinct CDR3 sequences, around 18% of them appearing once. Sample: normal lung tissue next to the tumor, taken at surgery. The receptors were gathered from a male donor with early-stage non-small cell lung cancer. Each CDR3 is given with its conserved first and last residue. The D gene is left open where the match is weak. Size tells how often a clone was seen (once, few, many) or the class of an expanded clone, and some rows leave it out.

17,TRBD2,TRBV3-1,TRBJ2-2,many,TGTGCCAGCAGCCGGGCGGGGGATCTCGCGAACACCGGGGAGCTGTTTTTT,CASSRAGDLANTGELFF
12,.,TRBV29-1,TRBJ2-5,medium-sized,TGCAGCGTTGTGTGGGGGCAAGAGACCCAGTACTTC,CSVVWGQETQYF
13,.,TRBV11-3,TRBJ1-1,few,TGTGCCAGCAGCTTAGAGTCTAACACTGAAGCTTTCTTT,CASSLESNTEAFF
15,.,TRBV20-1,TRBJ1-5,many,TGCAGTGCTAGAGATTGGGGACCCCTGAATCAGCCCCAGCATTTT,CSARDWGPLNQPQHF
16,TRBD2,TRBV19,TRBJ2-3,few,TGTGCCAGTAGTGTTGGACTAGCGGGCCGCACAGATACGCAGTATTTT,CASSVGLAGRTDTQYF
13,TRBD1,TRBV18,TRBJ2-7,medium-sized,TGTGCCAGCTCACCGGGACAGGAGTACGAGCAGTACTTC,CASSPGQEYEQYF
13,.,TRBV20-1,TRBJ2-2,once,TGCAGTGTCGGGACGGCGAACACCGGGGAGCTGTTTTTT,CSVGTANTGELFF
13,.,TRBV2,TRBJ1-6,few,TGTGCCAGCCGACAGAACTATAATTCACCCCTCCACTTT,CASRQNYNSPLHF
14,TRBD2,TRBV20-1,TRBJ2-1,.,TGCAGTGCTAGGCAGCGGGAGCACTACAATGAGCAGTTCTTC,CSARQREHYNEQFF
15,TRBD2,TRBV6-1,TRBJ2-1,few,TGTGCCAGCAGTGAAGGGACTAGCGGGAGCAATGAGCAGTTCTTC,CASSEGTSGSNEQFF
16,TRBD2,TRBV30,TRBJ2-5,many,TGTGCCTGGAGTGCCTTAGCGGGAGGGCCATCGGAGACCCAGTACTTC,CAWSALAGGPSETQYF
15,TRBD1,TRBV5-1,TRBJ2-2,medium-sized,TGCGCCAGCAGCTTGGCACAGGGGGCGATCGGGGAGCTGTTTTTT,CASSLAQGAIGELFF
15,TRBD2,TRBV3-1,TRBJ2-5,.,TGTGCCAGCAGCCAACAGCGGGGGCCCCAAGAGACCCAGTACTTC,CASSQQRGPQETQYF
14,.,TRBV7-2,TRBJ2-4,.,TGTGCCAGCAGTTCTTACGTGGGCAGTTACATTCAGTACTTC,CASSSYVGSYIQYF
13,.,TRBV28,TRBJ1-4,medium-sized,TGTGCCAGCAGTTTGGGGGGAAATGAAAAACTGTTTTTT,CASSLGGNEKLFF
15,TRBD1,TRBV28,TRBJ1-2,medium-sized,TGTGCCAGCAGAACCGGACAGGGGCCTAGCTATGGCTACACCTTC,CASRTGQGPSYGYTF
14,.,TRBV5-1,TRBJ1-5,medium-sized,TGCGCCAGCAGCTTGGACAGCGGTGAAGAGCCCCAGCATTTT,CASSLDSGEEPQHF
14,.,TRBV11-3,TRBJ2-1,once,TGTGCCAGCAGCAACGAAGGCAAATACAATGAGCAGTTCTTC,CASSNEGKYNEQFF
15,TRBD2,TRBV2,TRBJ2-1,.,TGTGCCAGCAGTGAATATAGCGGGGAGAACAATGAGCAGTTCTTC,CASSEYSGENNEQFF
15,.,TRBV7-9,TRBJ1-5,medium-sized,TGTGCCAGCAGCTTGAAGGGGGGAAGCAATCAGCCCCAGCATTTT,CASSLKGGSNQPQHF
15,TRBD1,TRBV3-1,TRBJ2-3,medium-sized,TGTGCCAGCAGCCCCGGGACAGGCTACACAGATACGCAGTATTTT,CASSPGTGYTDTQYF
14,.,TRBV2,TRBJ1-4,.,TGTGCCAGCAGCGACAGGAGGGCTAATGAAAAACTGTTTTTT,CASSDRRANEKLFF
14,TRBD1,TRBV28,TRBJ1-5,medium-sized,TGTGCCAGCAACAGCAGGGGGCGGTTGGGGGCCCAGCATTTT,CASNSRGRLGAQHF
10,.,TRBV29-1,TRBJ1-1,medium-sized,TGCAGCGTTGGGATACCTGAAGCTTTCTTT,CSVGIPEAFF
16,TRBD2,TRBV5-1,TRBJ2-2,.,TGCGCCAGCAGCTTGTCGGGACTAGCGAACACCGGGGAGCTGTTTTTT,CASSLSGLANTGELFF
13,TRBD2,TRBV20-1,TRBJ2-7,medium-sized,TGCAGTGCTATGGGACTAGCGAGGAACGAGCAGTACTTC,CSAMGLARNEQYF
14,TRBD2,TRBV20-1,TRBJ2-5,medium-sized,TGCAGTGCTAGTGTAGCGGGGTACCAAGAGACCCAGTACTTC,CSASVAGYQETQYF
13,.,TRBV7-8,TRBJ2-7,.,TGTGCCAGCAGCCGGACAGATGCCTACGAGCAGTACTTC,CASSRTDAYEQYF
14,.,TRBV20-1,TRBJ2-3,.,TGCAGTGCACGGGACCCCTCCACAACAGATACGCAGTATTTT,CSARDPSTTDTQYF
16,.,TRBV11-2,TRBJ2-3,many,TGTGCCAGCAGCAATTCACCCGCGGGGAACACAGATACGCAGTATTTT,CASSNSPAGNTDTQYF
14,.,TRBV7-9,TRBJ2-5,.,TGTGCCAGCAGCTTAGGACAGCTTCAAGAGACCCAGTACTTC,CASSLGQLQETQYF
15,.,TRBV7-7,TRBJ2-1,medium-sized,TGTGCTAGCAGCTCCGGGACCCGCGGACGGAATGAGCAGTTCTTC,CASSSGTRGRNEQFF
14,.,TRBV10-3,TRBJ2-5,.,TGTGCCATCATGGCGCAACCTTCTTGGGAGACCCAGTACTTC,CAIMAQPSWETQYF
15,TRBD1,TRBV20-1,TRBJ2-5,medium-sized,TGCAGTGCACCTCCCGGGACAGGGGGCTTGGAGACCCAGTACTTC,CSAPPGTGGLETQYF
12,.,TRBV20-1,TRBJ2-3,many,TGCAGTGGAAACTTGGGTGCAGATACGCAGTATTTT,CSGNLGADTQYF
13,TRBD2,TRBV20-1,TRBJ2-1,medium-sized,TGCAGTGCTAGGCTAGCGGGGGTCGATGAGCAGTTCTTC,CSARLAGVDEQFF
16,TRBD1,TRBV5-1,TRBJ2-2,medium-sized,TGCGCCAGCAGCTTGCAGGGACAGGGGGCTGCCGGGGAGCTGTTTTTT,CASSLQGQGAAGELFF
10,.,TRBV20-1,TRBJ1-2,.,TGCAGTGCTAGATACGGTGGCTACACCTTC,CSARYGGYTF
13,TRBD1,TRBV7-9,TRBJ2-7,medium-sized,TGTGCCAGCAGCTTAACAGGGGACCGCGAGCAGTACTTC,CASSLTGDREQYF
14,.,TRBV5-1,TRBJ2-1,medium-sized,TGCGCCAGCAGCTTGGAGGACATGAGTGATGAGCAGTTCTTC,CASSLEDMSDEQFF
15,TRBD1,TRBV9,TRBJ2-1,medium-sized,TGTGCCAGCAGCCCTCAAGGGACAGGGATTGATGAGCAGTTCTTC,CASSPQGTGIDEQFF
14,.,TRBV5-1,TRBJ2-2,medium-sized,TGCGCCAGCAGCCCCCTCCTTAACACCGGGGAGCTGTTTTTT,CASSPLLNTGELFF
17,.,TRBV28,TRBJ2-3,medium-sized,TGTGCCAGCAGTCAATGGGGAGGGGGCAGTACGGCAGATACGCAGTATTTT,CASSQWGGGSTADTQYF
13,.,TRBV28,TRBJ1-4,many,TGTGCCAGCGAAGGGTCGGCGAGAGAAAAACTGTTTTTT,CASEGSAREKLFF
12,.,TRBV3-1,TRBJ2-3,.,TGTGCCAGCAGCCAGATAGGGGATACGCAGTATTTT,CASSQIGDTQYF
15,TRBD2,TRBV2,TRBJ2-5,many,TGTGCCAGCAGCTTAGCGGGACTACTCGGGGAGACCCAGTACTTC,CASSLAGLLGETQYF
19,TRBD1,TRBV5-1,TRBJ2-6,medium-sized,TGCGCCAGCAGCTTGGAGGGGACAGGGCTTGACTCTGGGGCCAACGTCCTGACTTTC,CASSLEGTGLDSGANVLTF
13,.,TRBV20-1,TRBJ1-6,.,TGCAGTGCTCTACGGGAGAGTAATTCACCCCTCCACTTT,CSALRESNSPLHF
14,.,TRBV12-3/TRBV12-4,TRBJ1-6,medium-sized,TGTGCCAGCAGTTTCGGAGCTTATAATTCACCCCTCCACTTT,CASSFGAYNSPLHF
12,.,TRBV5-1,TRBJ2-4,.,TGCGCCAGCAGCTTGGGGGAAAACATTCAGTACTTC,CASSLGENIQYF
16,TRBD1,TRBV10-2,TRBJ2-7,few,TGCGCCAGCAGGGCTGACAGGGCCCCGAGCTCCTACGAGCAGTACTTC,CASRADRAPSSYEQYF